This T cell receptor beta chain was captured by sequencing in a study of T cells in Graves' hyperthyroidism and ophthalmopathy. Study-wide findings and caveats: Model output signaled ophthalmopathy a median 6.5 months ahead of onset. The majority of expanded thyroid clonotypes above 0.001 also appeared in blood.

RNA transcripts served as the template for amplifying TCR beta CDR3 regions. First-round RT-PCR of the TCR CDR3 relied on the HTBI primer set. TCRdb reanalysed the multiplex PCR reads using MiXCR and keeps one entry per CDR3 protein. The repertoire includes around 600,000 distinct CDR3 sequences, over 12% of them detected once, and around 7% sits in the top ten. Worth noting for this clonotype: Its antigen is still unknown.

Patients with uncontrolled infections, other autoimmune diseases, pregnancy or lactation were excluded. Isolation of PBMCs was performed on around 9.4 ml fresh peripheral blood. The germline V and J ends were trimmed by 2 bases and 4 bases, with 3 bases remaining between them. The CDR3 consists of 12 residues. Looked up from germline, CDR1 is MNHNS and CDR2 is SASEGT. The rearrangement links TRBV6-1 to TRBJ1-5; D unclear. Input material: blood. The clonotype was recovered from a woman younger than 35 with Graves' ophthalmopathy. This chain's CDR3 is CASSEPNQPQHF. DNA of the CDR3: TGTGCCAGCAGTGAACCAAATCAGCCCCAGCATTTT.